The 25 T cell receptor beta chains below come from one sample, sequenced in a study of blood T cell repertoires in COVID-19. The data were produced by immunoSEQ multiplex PCR, yet TCRdb's version contains in-frame clones alone and is incomplete. The sample has more than 200,000 clones; more than 75% are singletons. The sample comprised peripheral blood. These receptors all come from a man older than 75 with acute or convalescent COVID-19.

The V call is TRBV6-5, the J call TRBJ2-2, with 9 bases aligning to TRBD2. This CDR3 has 15 amino acids. Germline trimming cut 7 bases from V and 4 bases from J; bases unmatched to any gene: 7. Germline CDR1 reads MNHEY; CDR2 reads SVGAGI. CDR3 protein: CASTRLAVSTGELFF. The CDR3 region has the DNA TGTGCCAGCACCAGACTAGCGGTGTCCACCGGGGAGCTGTTTTTT.

The chain uses TRBV14 and TRBJ2-1; perhaps TRBD2 as D (6 bases). The V gene lost 0 bases and the J gene lost 4 bases, with 10 bases spanning the gap. The CDR3 has 15 amino acids. Germline CDR1 SGHDN, CDR2 FVKESK. The CDR3, as DNA: TGTGCCAGCAGCCAAGACTGGGGAGGTTACAATGAGCAGTTCTTC. Protein product: CASSQDWGGYNEQFF.

The sample holds a few counts of this clone. The chain couples TRBV3-1 (or the pseudogene TRBV3-2) to TRBJ2-2; 7 nucleotides line up with TRBD2. The V gene end was trimmed by 5 bases and the J gene end by 0 bases; junction bases not matched to a gene: 3. The CDR3 is 15 amino acids. CDR1 and CDR2 (germline): LGHDT, YNNKEL (reference sequence). The DNA of the CDR3 is TGTGCCAGCAGCGGTCTAGCGGCGAACACCGGGGAGCTGTTTTTT. Its translation is CASSGLAANTGELFF.

V is TRBV5-1 and J is TRBJ1-4, with TRBD1 identical over 7 bases. Germline trimming cut 0 bases from V and 0 bases from J; bases unmatched to any gene: 5. The CDR3 runs to 17 residues. Germline values: CDR1 SGHRS, CDR2 YFSETQ. The CDR3 nucleotides are TGCGCCAGCAGCTTGGAGGACAGGTCTGCAACTAATGAAAAACTGTTTTTT. The encoded protein is CASSLEDRSATNEKLFF.

This chain uses TRBV13 with TRBJ2-4; 9 bases match TRBD2. Trimming cost V 5 bases and J 0 bases; bases outside gene matches: 5. The germline V gene encodes CDR1 PRHDT and CDR2 FYEKMQ (reference sequence). The CDR3 spans 16 residues. CDR3 residues: CASSASGTLAKNIQYF. The CDR3 coding sequence is TGTGCCAGCAGCGCTAGCGGGACTCTAGCCAAAAACATTCAGTACTTC. Using reference TRBV13 and TRBJ2-4 for the parts outside the CDR3, the full variable domain is AAGVIQSPRHLIKEKRETATLKCYPIPRHDTVYWYQQGPGQDPQFLISFYEKMQSDKGSIPDRFSAQQFSDYHSELNMSSLELGDSALYFCASSASGTLAKNIQYFGAGTRLSVL.

This rearrangement joins TRBV15 to TRBJ1-5; D call uncertain. V was trimmed by 3 bases and J by 4 bases, leaving 7 bases between them. This CDR3 has 13 residues. Germline V gene data show CDR1 as LNHNV and CDR2 as YYDKDF (reference sequence). CDR3 region: CATSSNNNQPQHF. The CDR3 bases are TGTGCCACCAGCAGTAACAATAATCAGCCCCAGCATTTT.

The chain combines TRBV6-5 with TRBJ1-6; TRBD1 might be the D (5 bases). This CDR3 is built from 13 residues. V was pared by 6 bases and J by 7 bases, with 10 bases between. Germline-derived CDR1 and CDR2 are MNHEY and SVGAGI. DNA for the CDR3: TGTGCCAGCAGAGGGGATGGCAATTCACCCCTCCACTTT. Protein: CASRGDGNSPLHF.

The chain has TRBV27 and TRBJ2-5; TRBD2 matches at 10 bases. Unmatched junction bases numbered 2, after V lost 6 bases and J lost 4 bases. This CDR3 has 13 amino acids. Germline loops: CDR1 MNHEY, CDR2 SMNVEV (reference sequence). CDR3 amino acids: CASRPSGRETQYF. CDR3 DNA: TGTGCCAGCAGACCTAGCGGGAGAGAGACCCAGTACTTC.

V usage is TRBV7-2 and J usage is TRBJ2-1, with 9 nucleotides matching TRBD1. Looked up from germline, CDR1 is SGHTA and CDR2 is FQGNSA. The CDR3 runs 16 residues. V lost 4 bases and J lost 4; bases outside the gene matches: 8. The chain's CDR3 is CASSSTGGTGYNEQFF. The DNA for the CDR3 is TGTGCCAGCAGCTCCACAGGAGGGACAGGGTACAATGAGCAGTTCTTC.

The chain uses TRBV5-4 and TRBJ1-2; TRBD1 might be the D (5 bases). Trimming left V 0 bases short and J 4 bases short, with 7 bases between. The CDR3 length is 13 residues. Germline V CDR1 and CDR2: SGHNT, YYREEE (reference sequence). CDR3 nucleotide sequence: TGTGCCAGCAGCTTGGGACAGTTCTATGGCTACACCTTC. Its protein product is CASSLGQFYGYTF.

The rearrangement links TRBV13 to TRBJ2-7, with 11 positions matching TRBD2. Germline lookup yields CDR1 PRHDT and CDR2 FYEKMQ (reference sequence). Trimming at V came to 3 bases and at J to 7 bases, leaving 8 bases not matched to a gene. This CDR3 comprises 15 residues. This chain's CDR3 is CASSFRTSGPGEQYF. The DNA of the CDR3 is TGTGCCAGCAGCTTCCGGACTAGCGGGCCGGGTGAGCAGTACTTC.

This CDR3 is CASGGGTGNGYTF. The CDR3 DNA reads TGTGCCAGCGGGGGTGGGACAGGGAACGGCTACACCTTC. The rearrangement links TRBV25-1 to TRBJ1-2; 9 positions match TRBD1. In germline, CDR1 is MGHDK, CDR2 SYGVNS. The CDR3 sequence is 13 residues long. The J segment lost 8 bases and the V segment lost 8 bases, leaving 9 bases of the junction unmatched.

The chain combines TRBV29-1 with TRBJ1-1, with 9 positions matching TRBD1. The CDR3 has 14 amino acids. Losses at the gene ends were 6 bases for V and 6 bases for J; bases not matched to a gene: 11. Per germline, CDR1 SQVTM and CDR2 ANQGSEA. The CDR3 is CSVLPGQGNSEAFF. CDR3 in DNA: TGCAGCGTCCTACCGGGACAGGGAAACTCTGAAGCTTTCTTT.

The chain is built from TRBV24-1 and TRBJ2-5; D ambiguous. V dropped 9 bases and J dropped 3 bases, with 13 bases sitting between them. This CDR3 comprises 13 residues. Germline V gene data show CDR1 as KGHDR and CDR2 as SFDVKD. CDR3 sequence: CATGDDVEETQYF. CDR3 in DNA: TGTGCCACCGGAGACGACGTGGAAGAGACCCAGTACTTC.

The rearrangement uses TRBV19 and TRBJ1-5, with D uncertain. V was trimmed by 5 bases and J by 3 bases, leaving 17 bases between them. Germline-derived CDR1 and CDR2 are LNHDA and SQIVND (reference sequence). This CDR3 region has 16 residues. CDR3 amino acids: CASSPGWSGINQPQHF. The CDR3 DNA reads as TGTGCCAGTAGTCCCGGTTGGTCGGGGATCAATCAGCCCCAGCATTTT.

The chain has TRBV27 and TRBJ1-2, with TRBD1 matching 11 bases. The CDR3 is 12 residues long. J was trimmed by 8 bases and V by 8 bases; bases with no gene match: 4. The germline V gene encodes CDR1 MNHEY and CDR2 SMNVEV (reference sequence). The CDR3 sequence: CASGTGGGGYTF. The CDR3 DNA reads as TGTGCCAGCGGGACAGGGGGAGGCGGCTACACCTTC.

This clone was detected once. The chain joins TRBV18 to TRBJ1-5; D ambiguous. Per the germline V gene, CDR1 is KGHSH and CDR2 is LQKENI. Trimming left V 4 bases short and J 4 bases short, with 17 bases between. The CDR3 is made up of 16 amino acids. DNA of the CDR3: TGTGCCAGCTCACTTTGGTCCGGCAAGACAAATCAGCCCCAGCATTTT. Amino acid sequence: CASSLWSGKTNQPQHF.

This chain's CDR3 is CASSQLPGTGELFF. The DNA for the CDR3 is TGCGCCAGCAGCCAACTTCCGGGTACCGGGGAGCTGTTTTTT. The chain recombines TRBV4-1 with TRBJ2-2; D gene uncertain. Germline V CDR1 and CDR2: MGHRA, YSYEKL. Trimming shortened V by 2 bases and J by 5 bases, and 9 bases separated the two germline ends. CDR3 length equals 14 residues.

V gene TRBV28 combines with J gene TRBJ1-5; the D gene is possibly TRBD1 (6 bases). The CDR3 contains 13 residues. Trimming took off 7 bases at V and 4 bases at J, with 11 bases between the two ends. Looked up from germline, CDR1 is MDHEN and CDR2 is SYDVKM. The CDR3 reads CASNGRGNQPQHF. The CDR3 nucleotides are TGTGCCAGCAACGGTAGGGGGAATCAGCCCCAGCATTTT. Full variable domain (outside the CDR3, taken from reference TRBV28 and TRBJ1-5): DVKVTQSSRYLVKRTGEKVFLECVQDMDHENMFWYRQDPGLGLRLIYFSYDVKMKEKGDIPEGYSVSREKKERFSLILESASTNQTSMYLCASNGRGNQPQHFGDGTRLSIL.

The V call is TRBV24-1, the J call TRBJ2-1; a weak D match, TRBD1 (7 bases). CDR1 is KGHDR and CDR2 is SFDVKD in the germline V gene. V lost 3 bases to trimming and J lost 5 bases, with 13 bases between them. The CDR3 sequence is 15 residues long. In DNA form, the CDR3 reads TGTGCCACCAGTGATGCGGGACAGTTGAACAATGAGCAGTTCTTC. The encoded protein is CATSDAGQLNNEQFF.

For this clone: This specimen includes other DNA sequences encoding the same CDR3. V usage is TRBV5-1 and J usage is TRBJ1-4; D may be TRBD1 (5 bases). Germline V gene sequence: CDR1 SGHRS, CDR2 YFSETQ. The CDR3 is 14 residues long. The ends were cut back, 3 bases at V and 0 bases at J, with 6 bases in the middle. The CDR3 DNA reads as TGCGCCAGCAGCTCAGGGTCAACTAATGAAAAACTGTTTTTT. This translates into CASSSGSTNEKLFF.

This sequence joins TRBV11-1 and TRBJ2-7; 9 bases match TRBD1. Trimming at V came to 6 bases and at J to 5 bases, leaving 8 bases not matched to a gene. The germline gives CDR1 SGHAT, CDR2 FQDESV (reference sequence). The CDR3 runs to 14 residues. CDR3 region: CASSPGQGVNEQYF. As DNA, the CDR3 is TGTGCCAGCAGTCCGGGACAGGGTGTCAACGAGCAGTACTTC.

The rearrangement uses TRBV6-2 or TRBV6-3 and TRBJ1-2; D not resolved. V lost 5 bases, J lost 2 bases, and 12 bases lay in between. Germline V gene lookup returns CDR1 MNHEY and CDR2 SVGEGT. The CDR3 runs 14 residues. The CDR3 region has the DNA TGTGCCAGCAGTCTAAACAGCCCCAACTATGGCTACACCTTC. It codes for CASSLNSPNYGYTF.

The J gene is TRBJ1-1, the V gene TRBV7-2; D unresolved. Germline V gene sequence: CDR1 SGHTA, CDR2 FQGNSA. The CDR3 contains 13 residues. The V end lost 1 base, the J end lost 5 bases, and 8 bases lay between the germline ends. In DNA, the CDR3 is TGTGCCAGCAGCTTAGGGTTCAGAACTGAAGCTTTCTTT. Protein sequence: CASSLGFRTEAFF.

This clone was found once. The chain recombines TRBV7-2 with TRBJ2-1, with 10 nucleotides matching TRBD1. Trimming removed 3 bases from V and 7 bases from J; junction bases left unmatched: 6. The CDR3 sequence is 15 residues long. Per the germline V gene, CDR1 is SGHTA and CDR2 is FQGNSA. Written as DNA, the CDR3 is TGTGCCAGCAGCTTCGACAGGGGGCGCGGAAATGAGCAGTTCTTC. It translates to CASSFDRGRGNEQFF. The entire variable domain, with the rest obtained from reference TRBV7-2 and TRBJ2-1, is as follows: GAGVSQSPSNKVTEKGKDVELRCDPISGHTALYWYRQSLGQGLEFLIYFQGNSAPDKSGLPSDRFSAERTGGSVSTLTIQRTQQEDSAVYLCASSFDRGRGNEQFFGPGTRLTVL.